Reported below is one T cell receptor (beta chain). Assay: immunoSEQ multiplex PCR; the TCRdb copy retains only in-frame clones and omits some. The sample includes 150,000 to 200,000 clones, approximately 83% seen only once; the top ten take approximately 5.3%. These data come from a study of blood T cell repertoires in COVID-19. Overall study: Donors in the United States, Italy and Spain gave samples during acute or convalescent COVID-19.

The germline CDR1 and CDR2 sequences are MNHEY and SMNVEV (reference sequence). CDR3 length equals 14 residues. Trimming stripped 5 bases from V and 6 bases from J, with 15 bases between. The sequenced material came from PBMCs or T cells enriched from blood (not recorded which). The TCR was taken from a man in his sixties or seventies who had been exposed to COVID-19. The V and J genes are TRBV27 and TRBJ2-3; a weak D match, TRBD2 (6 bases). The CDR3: CASSPRDFADTQYF. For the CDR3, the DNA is TGTGCCAGCAGTCCAAGGGACTTCGCGGATACGCAGTATTTT.